Below, 7 T cell receptor beta chains from the same sample are listed, as sequenced in a study of control samples from healthy donors and cancer patients (TCRdb year 2020). Library construction relied on the immunoSEQ multiplex PCR assay. TCRdb retrieved this table from immuneACCESS and kept in-frame rearrangements only. Not all clones are present; in checked studies, unresolved V genes account for under half, and no reason is known for the remainder. The sample profile shows about 54,000 clones; 95% to 97% of them were found once. Of the sample, around 1.9% falls within the top ten clones. The sample comprised blood. These receptors were taken from a woman aged 25 to 39 in good health.

V and J are TRBV9 and TRBJ1-2; 7 positions agree with TRBD1. V lost 4 bases and J lost 8; bases outside the gene matches: 14. There are 15 residues in the CDR3. Germline V gives CDR1 SGDLS, CDR2 YYNGEE. The CDR3 spells CASSPLGTAGGGYTF. The DNA of the CDR3 is TGTGCCAGCAGCCCCCTTGGGACAGCCGGCGGAGGCTACACCTTC. The full variable domain, with the rest looked up from reference TRBV9 and TRBJ1-2, is DSGVTQTPKHLITATGQRVTLRCSPRSGDLSVYWYQQSLDQGLQFLIQYYNGEERAKGNILERFSAQQFPDLHSELNLSSLELGDSALYFCASSPLGTAGGGYTFGSGTRLTVV.

The genes are TRBV10-3 and TRBJ1-1; D is unresolved. The CDR3 is made up of 12 amino acids. V shed 2 bases and J shed 8 bases, with 9 bases lying between them. The germline gives CDR1 ENHRY, CDR2 SYGVKD. CDR3 amino acids: CAISEVGEEAFF. CDR3 sequence (DNA): TGTGCCATCAGTGAGGTCGGCGAAGAAGCTTTCTTT.

This chain links TRBV9 with TRBJ2-3; D ambiguous. The germline CDR1 and CDR2 sequences are SGDLS and YYNGEE. CDR3 length: 14 amino acids. With 4 bases removed from V and 0 bases from J, the gap between germline ends came to 9 bases. The CDR3 reads CASSPRPSTDTQYF. CDR3 bases: TGTGCCAGCAGCCCACGACCGAGCACAGATACGCAGTATTTT. Using reference TRBV9 and TRBJ2-3 for the parts outside the CDR3, the full variable domain is DSGVTQTPKHLITATGQRVTLRCSPRSGDLSVYWYQQSLDQGLQFLIQYYNGEERAKGNILERFSAQQFPDLHSELNLSSLELGDSALYFCASSPRPSTDTQYFGPGTRLTVL.

The V gene is TRBV12-5, the J gene TRBJ2-3; 9 bases map to TRBD2. With V trimmed by 3 bases and J by 5 bases, 9 bases remained unmatched. Germline assignment: CDR1 LGHNT and CDR2 FRNRAP. There are 16 residues in the CDR3. For the CDR3, the DNA is TGTGCTAGTGGTTTAAGCGGGGCGGGAGGGGGAGATACGCAGTATTTT. Translated: CASGLSGAGGGDTQYF.

The J gene is TRBJ1-5, the V gene TRBV19; D ambiguous. The germline CDR1 and CDR2 sequences are LNHDA and SQIVND (reference sequence). V was shortened by 6 bases and J by 5 bases, with 8 bases between the two germline ends. This CDR3 comprises 12 residues. In nucleotides, the CDR3 is TGTGCCAGTAGGGCTGGGTATCAGCCCCAGCATTTT. It is translated as CASRAGYQPQHF.

The chain is built from TRBV18 and TRBJ2-4; 9 nucleotides line up with TRBD1. The V gene end was trimmed by 2 bases and the J gene end by 6 bases; junction bases not matched to a gene: 11. Looked up from germline, CDR1 is KGHSH and CDR2 is LQKENI. The CDR3 is 17 amino acids. As DNA, the CDR3 is TGTGCCAGCTCACCAATACAACAGGGGGCGCGTCTAAACATTCAGTACTTC. Its protein product is CASSPIQQGARLNIQYF. Combining the CDR3 with reference TRBV18 and TRBJ2-4 gives the whole variable domain NAGVMQNPRHLVRRRGQEARLRCSPMKGHSHVYWYRQLPEEGLKFMVYLQKENIIDESGMPKERFSAEFPKEGPSILRIQQVVRGDSAAYFCASSPIQQGARLNIQYFGAGTRLSVL.

V gene TRBV27 combines with J gene TRBJ2-3, with TRBD2 matching over 7 bases. Germline CDR1 and CDR2: MNHEY and SMNVEV (reference sequence). This CDR3 has 19 residues. With V trimmed by 1 base and J by 0 bases, 13 bases remained unmatched. The CDR3 reads CASSLYPNPSGDSTDTQYF. The CDR3 DNA reads as TGTGCCAGCAGTTTATACCCCAACCCTAGCGGAGATAGCACAGATACGCAGTATTTT.